Below are 18 T cell receptor beta chains sequenced from a single sample in a study of PD-1 blockade in classical Hodgkin lymphoma. The time point here: cycle 4 day 1 (C4D1), after 5 to 7 weeks of nivolumab. Every one of the patients relapsed after autologous stem cell transplantation (brentuximab vedotin exposure was variable). Sequencing was performed with immunoSEQ multiplex PCR; in TCRdb, only in-frame clones are kept and a portion is missing. Of about 32,000 clones detected, around 80% appear once; the ten largest clones hold 17%. The sample in question was peripheral blood mononuclear cells (PBMCs), obtained before the fourth cycle of nivolumab. Receptors were obtained from a human donor with classical Hodgkin lymphoma.

The rearrangement uses TRBV30 and TRBJ1-4, with TRBD1 matching 8 bases. J lost 1 base, V lost 2 bases, and 6 bases had no gene match. CDR1 and CDR2 (germline): GTSNPN, SVGIG (reference sequence). CDR3 size: 16 residues. The CDR3 nucleotides read TGTGCCTGGAGTCCGGACAGGGTTAGAACTAATGAAAAACTGTTTTTT. It yields the protein CAWSPDRVRTNEKLFF.

The V and J genes are TRBV6-5 and TRBJ2-7; 8 bases line up with TRBD2. This CDR3 has 14 amino acids. Germline loops: CDR1 MNHEY, CDR2 SVGAGI. With V trimmed by 6 bases and J by 3 bases, 7 bases remained unmatched. This CDR3 is CASSWRSGSYEQYF. CDR3 bases: TGTGCCAGCAGCTGGCGGAGCGGGAGCTACGAGCAGTACTTC.

Here the CDR3 DNA reads TGCAGCGTTGGACGGTCGTTGGGCACAGATACGCAGTATTTT. Amino acids: CSVGRSLGTDTQYF. The V and J genes are TRBV29-1 and TRBJ2-3; D not resolved. CDR1 and CDR2 from the germline V gene are SQVTM and ANQGSEA. Trimming took 4 bases from V and 1 from J, leaving 12 bases between them. The CDR3 is made up of 14 amino acids.

The chain joins TRBV9 to TRBJ1-1; D not resolved. Trimming left V 0 bases short and J 3 bases short, with 3 bases between. The V gene's germline CDR1 is SGDLS and CDR2 YYNGEE. There are 12 residues in the CDR3. The DNA for the CDR3 is TGTGCCAGCAGCGTAGTGGACACTGAAGCTTTCTTT. Translation: CASSVVDTEAFF.

V usage is TRBV5-4 and J usage is TRBJ1-1; 7 bases map to TRBD1. Germline CDR1 reads SGHNT; CDR2 reads YYREEE (reference sequence). Trimming removed 0 bases from V and 5 bases from J; junction bases left unmatched: 7. This CDR3 has 15 residues. Here the CDR3 reads CASSLGNRGGTEAFF. Here the CDR3 DNA reads TGTGCCAGCAGCTTGGGGAACAGGGGAGGTACTGAAGCTTTCTTT. Looking up the rest from reference TRBV5-4 and TRBJ1-1 gives the full variable domain: ETGVTQSPTHLIKTRGQQVTLRCSSQSGHNTVSWYQQALGQGPQFIFQYYREEENGRGNFPPRFSGLQFPNYSSELNVNALELDDSALYLCASSLGNRGGTEAFFGQGTRLTVV.

The genes are TRBV6-5 and TRBJ1-1; 12 bases agree with TRBD1. CDR1 is MNHEY and CDR2 is SVGAGI in the germline V gene. This CDR3 region has 13 residues. The ends lost 10 bases at V and 5 bases at J; junction bases unmatched: 5. The CDR3 protein is CATRDRGLTEAFF. In nucleotides, the CDR3 is TGTGCCACCCGGGACAGGGGGCTTACTGAAGCTTTCTTT.

The V gene is TRBV7-9, the J gene TRBJ2-2; no definite D call. The CDR3 has 14 residues. In germline, CDR1 is SEHNR, CDR2 FQNEAQ (reference sequence). Trimming pared 5 bases from V and 6 bases from J, leaving 13 bases between. CDR3 protein: CASSPRARAGELFF. CDR3 bases: TGTGCCAGCAGCCCCCGCGCTCGAGCCGGGGAGCTGTTTTTT.

The CDR3 DNA follows: TGTGCCAGCAGCCCAAGGGGACTAGCGGGACGCAATGAGCAGTTCTTC. It codes for CASSPRGLAGRNEQFF. The J gene is TRBJ2-1, the V gene TRBV7-2, with TRBD2 matching 13 bases. The germline V gene encodes CDR1 SGHTA and CDR2 FQGNSA. The V gene end was trimmed by 5 bases and the J gene end by 6 bases; junction bases not matched to a gene: 7. The CDR3 sequence is 16 residues long.

The V call is TRBV6-5, the J call TRBJ1-2; a weak D match, TRBD1 (6 bases). The CDR3 totals 14 residues. Germline assignment: CDR1 MNHEY and CDR2 SVGAGI. V lost 2 bases and J 2 bases, leaving 9 bases between the germline ends. The CDR3 spells CASSYRQGNYGYTF. CDR3 nucleotides: TGTGCCAGCAGTTACCGGCAGGGGAACTATGGCTACACCTTC.

This clone appeared a single time. This chain joins TRBV4-1 and TRBJ2-3, with 7 bases identical to TRBD2. V trimming: 4 bases; J trimming: 0 bases; junction bases outside the gene matches: 10. Germline CDR1 and CDR2: MGHRA and YSYEKL. This CDR3 has 17 amino acids. The CDR3 reads CASSLPWRETSTDTQYF. The CDR3 region has the DNA TGCGCCAGCAGCCTACCCTGGCGGGAGACTAGCACAGATACGCAGTATTTT.

The chain combines TRBV7-2 with TRBJ2-2; D remains unclear. In germline, CDR1 is SGHTA, CDR2 FQGNSA. V was pared by 5 bases and J by 7 bases, with 17 bases between. CDR3 size: 15 residues. The CDR3 DNA reads as TGTGCCAGCAGCGTCGCCGACACGGGCAACGGGGAGCTGTTTTTT. This translates into CASSVADTGNGELFF. The whole variable domain, filled in from reference TRBV7-2 and TRBJ2-2, reads GAGVSQSPSNKVTEKGKDVELRCDPISGHTALYWYRQSLGQGLEFLIYFQGNSAPDKSGLPSDRFSAERTGGSVSTLTIQRTQQEDSAVYLCASSVADTGNGELFFGEGSRLTVL.

The chain employs TRBV9 and TRBJ2-1; TRBD1 aligns across 10 bases. The CDR3 loop spans 19 amino acids. With 4 bases clipped from V and 3 bases from J, the junction kept 16 bases outside the gene matches. CDR1 and CDR2 from the germline V gene are SGDLS and YYNGEE. CDR3 protein: CASSLGPGQGWRNYNEQFF. CDR3 DNA: TGTGCCAGCAGCCTAGGGCCGGGACAGGGGTGGCGGAACTACAATGAGCAGTTCTTC. Full variable domain (outside the CDR3, taken from reference TRBV9 and TRBJ2-1): DSGVTQTPKHLITATGQRVTLRCSPRSGDLSVYWYQQSLDQGLQFLIQYYNGEERAKGNILERFSAQQFPDLHSELNLSSLELGDSALYFCASSLGPGQGWRNYNEQFFGPGTRLTVL.

The chain combines TRBV7-2 with TRBJ2-1, with 10 bases aligning to TRBD1. Germline V gives CDR1 SGHTA, CDR2 FQGNSA. This CDR3 region has 13 residues. The V gene end was trimmed by 1 base and the J gene end by 15 bases; junction bases not matched to a gene: 6. The CDR3 protein is CASSLGQGAHWFF. The DNA for the CDR3 is TGTGCCAGCAGCTTAGGACAGGGGGCTCATTGGTTCTTC.

The J gene is TRBJ1-2, the V gene TRBV7-2; D uncertain. The CDR3 spans 15 residues. V lost 5 bases and J 4 bases, leaving 17 bases between the germline ends. Looked up from germline, CDR1 is SGHTA and CDR2 is FQGNSA. In nucleotides, the CDR3 is TGTGCCAGCAGCCCCCCCGCGGGGTTCGGCTATGGCTACACCTTC. Residues: CASSPPAGFGYGYTF.

The chain couples TRBV7-2 to TRBJ2-1; D is uncertain. Germline CDR1 SGHTA, CDR2 FQGNSA. The CDR3 covers 14 residues. Trimming stripped 2 bases from V and 7 bases from J, with 12 bases between. CDR3 in amino acids: CASSLSIPRNEQFF. DNA for the CDR3: TGTGCCAGCAGCTTATCCATCCCCCGGAATGAGCAGTTCTTC.

The chain joins TRBV19 to TRBJ1-5, with 10 bases lining up with TRBD1. Germline V gene sequence: CDR1 LNHDA, CDR2 SQIVND (reference sequence). This CDR3 region has 15 residues. With V trimmed by 6 bases and J by 3 bases, 5 bases remained unmatched. CDR3 sequence reads: CASRGTGDNNQPQHF. In DNA, the CDR3 is TGTGCCAGTAGAGGGACAGGGGATAACAATCAGCCCCAGCATTTT.

The gene calls are TRBV25-1 and TRBJ2-3; D is unclear. The CDR3 sequence is 14 residues long. The germline V gene encodes CDR1 MGHDK and CDR2 SYGVNS. V was trimmed by 6 bases and J by 0 bases, leaving 10 bases between them. The CDR3 sequence: CASRASTSTDTQYF. The CDR3 DNA reads TGTGCCAGCAGAGCCAGCACCAGCACAGATACGCAGTATTTT.

The V gene is TRBV30, the J gene TRBJ2-1; D perhaps matches TRBD1 (5 bases). Germline-derived CDR1 and CDR2 are GTSNPN and SVGIG (reference sequence). The CDR3 consists of 11 residues. Between the trimmed V and J ends, which lost 4 bases and 10 bases, there was a span of 11 bases. DNA of the CDR3: TGTGCCTGGACAGGGCTGGAGGAGCAGTTCTTC. It translates to CAWTGLEEQFF.